What follows are 20 T cell receptor beta chains derived from one specimen sequenced in a study of blood T cell repertoires in COVID-19. Assay: immunoSEQ multiplex PCR; the TCRdb copy retains only in-frame clones and omits some. The table lists some 150,000 clones, 80% to 85% of them singletons. The sample was peripheral blood. These receptors were taken from a woman in her sixties or seventies with COVID-19, enrolled during active disease.

This sequence joins TRBV5-1 and TRBJ2-1, with no clear D. The V end was cut by 4 bases, the J end by 15 bases, with 17 bases between. Germline V lookup: CDR1 SGHRS, CDR2 YFSETQ. This CDR3 is built from 12 residues. The CDR3 DNA is TGCGCCAGCAGCACTGACTGGAAGGTGCTGTTCTTC. Encoded protein: CASSTDWKVLFF.

V usage is TRBV10-3 and J usage is TRBJ1-2; tentative D call: TRBD1 (6 bases). The CDR3 sequence is 11 residues long. V lost 5 bases to trimming and J lost 6 bases, with 7 bases between them. CDR1 and CDR2 (germline): ENHRY, SYGVKD. This CDR3 is CAISYRDGYTF. CDR3 nucleotide sequence: TGTGCCATCAGTTACAGGGATGGCTACACCTTC.

This sequence joins TRBV7-9 and TRBJ1-2; 9 nucleotides align to TRBD1. Germline V gene sequence: CDR1 SEHNR, CDR2 FQNEAQ (reference sequence). After removal of 3 bases from V and 8 bases from J, the junction contained 4 bases not matched to a gene. The CDR3 is made up of 13 amino acids. CDR3 loop: CASSLGQGWGYTF. In DNA form, the CDR3 reads TGTGCCAGCAGCTTGGGACAGGGTTGGGGCTACACCTTC.

This chain links TRBV25-1 with TRBJ2-7; the D gene is possibly TRBD1 (7 bases). Germline CDR1 MGHDK, CDR2 SYGVNS. V gave up 4 bases and J gave up 6 bases, with 19 bases separating them. The CDR3 is 15 amino acids. The CDR3: CASSGTGAMGGEQYF. The DNA of the CDR3 is TGTGCCAGCAGTGGCACAGGGGCCATGGGAGGCGAGCAGTACTTC.

This clone came up a few times. This same CDR3 is encoded by further DNA sequences in the sample. The genes are TRBV28 and TRBJ1-2; D is possibly TRBD1 (6 bases). The CDR3 loop spans 14 amino acids. The germline gives CDR1 MDHEN, CDR2 SYDVKM. The germline V and J ends were trimmed by 6 bases and 5 bases, with 16 bases remaining between them. This CDR3 is CASRKQGLGYGYTF. Here the CDR3 DNA reads TGTGCCAGCAGAAAACAGGGTTTGGGTTATGGCTACACCTTC.

This clone came up once. The chain has TRBV28 and TRBJ2-1, with TRBD1 as a possible D gene (7 bases). The CDR3 contains 16 residues. Per the germline V gene, CDR1 is MDHEN and CDR2 is SYDVKM. Trimming removed 3 bases from V and 7 bases from J, with 19 bases in between. This CDR3 is CASSFRWRGRQNEQFF. The CDR3 nucleotides are TGTGCCAGCAGTTTCCGGTGGAGGGGGCGCCAGAATGAGCAGTTCTTC.

The chain combines TRBV27 with TRBJ1-5; 8 bases agree with TRBD1. V lost 6 bases, J lost 11 bases, and 9 bases stayed unmatched. The CDR3 length is 13 residues. Germline CDR1 is MNHEY and CDR2 is SMNVEV (reference sequence). This CDR3 is CASSLGQGKTQHF. DNA for the CDR3: TGTGCCAGCAGCCTAGGACAGGGCAAGACCCAGCATTTT.

The chain carries TRBV5-1 and TRBJ1-5; D possibly corresponds to TRBD1 (6 bases). Germline CDR1 reads SGHRS; CDR2 reads YFSETQ. This CDR3 has 15 residues. V was pared by 0 bases and J by 2 bases, with 9 bases between. CDR3 sequence reads: CASSLDSGGNQPQHF. CDR3 DNA sequence: TGCGCCAGCAGCTTGGATTCAGGGGGCAATCAGCCCCAGCATTTT. The whole variable domain, remainder taken from reference TRBV5-1 and TRBJ1-5, is KAGVTQTPRYLIKTRGQQVTLSCSPISGHRSVSWYQQTPGQGLQFLFEYFSETQRNKGNFPGRFSGRQFSNSRSEMNVSTLELGDSALYLCASSLDSGGNQPQHFGDGTRLSIL.

This chain uses TRBV29-1 with TRBJ2-5; the D gene is possibly TRBD1 (6 bases). V dropped 5 bases and J dropped 5 bases, with 9 bases sitting between them. CDR3 length: 11 amino acids. Germline lookup yields CDR1 SQVTM and CDR2 ANQGSEA. The CDR3 nucleotides read TGCAGCGTTACAGGGAAGGAGACCCAGTACTTC. Its translation: CSVTGKETQYF.

The chain recombines TRBV29-1 with TRBJ1-3; 9 bases match TRBD1. The CDR3 length is 13 residues. Germline CDR1 SQVTM, CDR2 ANQGSEA. The J segment lost 4 bases and the V segment lost 7 bases, leaving 5 bases of the junction unmatched. The CDR3: CSGRQGVGNTIYF. DNA of the CDR3: TGCAGCGGACGACAGGGGGTAGGAAACACCATATATTTT.

The rearrangement links TRBV15 to TRBJ1-5; D call uncertain. The V and J ends lost 5 bases and 5 bases respectively, with 13 bases between them. From germline, CDR1 is LNHNV and CDR2 YYDKDF (reference sequence). The CDR3 length is 14 residues. In DNA, the CDR3 is TGTGCCACCAGCTTAGCACGGATCGATCAGCCCCAGCATTTT. It specifies CATSLARIDQPQHF.

V is TRBV28 and J is TRBJ1-1; D is undetermined. CDR3 size: 13 residues. Germline-derived CDR1 and CDR2 are MDHEN and SYDVKM. V was cut by 11 bases and J by 4 bases, with 17 bases left in between. The chain's CDR3 is CASGLPEITEAFF. The CDR3 nucleotides are TGTGCCTCGGGTCTACCGGAAATCACTGAAGCTTTCTTT.

This clone is a singleton in its sample. The DNA of the CDR3 is TGTGCCAGCAGTTTATCGTCAGGGGGTGCCTACGAGCAGTACTTC. Protein: CASSLSSGGAYEQYF. V usage is TRBV28 and J usage is TRBJ2-7; 7 positions match TRBD1. J was trimmed by 2 bases and V by 1 base; bases with no gene match: 5. Germline CDR1 MDHEN, CDR2 SYDVKM. The CDR3 runs to 15 residues.

In DNA, the CDR3 is TGTGCCAGCCGGTATACATGGAGGGATGAAGCTTTCTTT. Amino acids: CASRYTWRDEAFF. The chain carries TRBV28 and TRBJ1-1; D remains unclear. V was clipped by 8 bases and J by 7 bases, with 17 bases between them. Germline-derived CDR1 and CDR2 are MDHEN and SYDVKM. This CDR3 is built from 13 residues.

Concerning this clone itself: The junction differs from germline at one of its ends, possibly a read error. The rearrangement uses TRBV2 and TRBJ2-2; D may be TRBD2 (6 bases). The CDR3 spans 17 residues. Germline V lookup: CDR1 SNHLY, CDR2 FYNNEI. The CDR3 DNA follows: TGTGCCAGCAGTGAAGCGCTTCGGGAGTTGAGGGGCGGGCAGCTGTTTTTT. Amino acids: CASSEALRELRGGQLFF.

The gene calls are TRBV12-5 and TRBJ1-2, with D perhaps matching TRBD1 (5 bases). The germline gives CDR1 LGHNT, CDR2 FRNRAP. This CDR3 is 14 amino acids long. V lost 2 bases and J lost 8, with 15 bases in between. CDR3 sequence: CASGLSRPRQGYTF. CDR3 sequence (DNA): TGTGCTAGTGGTTTGTCCCGCCCTAGACAGGGCTACACCTTC. Drawing the rest from reference TRBV12-5 and TRBJ1-2, the complete variable domain is DARVTQTPRHKVTEMGQEVTMRCQPILGHNTVFWYRQTMMQGLELLAYFRNRAPLDDSGMPKDRFSAEMPDATLATLKIQPSEPRDSAVYFCASGLSRPRQGYTFGSGTRLTVV.

At least ten counts were recorded for this clone. The genes are TRBV15 and TRBJ1-2; 12 bases match TRBD1. V lost 3 bases and J lost 6; bases outside the gene matches: 14. CDR3 size: 18 residues. Germline CDR1 LNHNV, CDR2 YYDKDF (reference sequence). CDR3 in amino acids: CATSSAGLPGQGANGYTF. The DNA of the CDR3 is TGTGCCACCAGCAGCGCCGGCCTCCCGGGACAGGGGGCAAATGGCTACACCTTC.

The rearrangement uses TRBV28 and TRBJ2-5; TRBD2 matches 9 bases. CDR1 is MDHEN and CDR2 is SYDVKM in the germline V gene. The CDR3 length is 19 residues. Germline trimming cut 7 bases from V and 4 bases from J; bases unmatched to any gene: 22. CDR3 loop: CASTLGALAGASYGETQYF. CDR3 in DNA: TGTGCCAGCACCCTGGGGGCGTTAGCGGGAGCCTCATACGGAGAGACCCAGTACTTC.

The chain combines TRBV15 with TRBJ1-2; perhaps TRBD1 as D (5 bases). V lost 3 bases to trimming and J lost 5 bases, with 13 bases between them. CDR3 length: 14 residues. Germline assignment: CDR1 LNHNV and CDR2 YYDKDF (reference sequence). The CDR3 sequence is CATSSPPTVYGYTF. CDR3 coding DNA: TGTGCCACCAGCAGTCCACCGACAGTTTATGGCTACACCTTC.

The gene calls are TRBV2 and TRBJ2-7, with TRBD1 matching over 8 bases. CDR1 and CDR2 from the germline V gene are SNHLY and FYNNEI. Trimming took 5 bases from V and 1 from J; bases not matched to a gene: 7. The CDR3 has 15 residues. The CDR3 here is CASSLKRTGSYEQYV. The CDR3 DNA reads as TGTGCCAGCAGTCTCAAACGGACAGGGTCCTACGAGCAGTACGTC.